Each of the 15 T cell receptor beta chains below was sequenced from the same sample in a study of immune cell composition in non-small cell lung cancer. Profiled with immunoSEQ multiplex PCR; TCRdb holds only in-frame clones, not every one. The data hold 13,000 to 15,000 clones, with roughly 74% observed a single time. Sequenced: lung tumor tissue. The origin of the receptors is a human donor with non-small cell lung cancer.

The chain employs TRBV19 and TRBJ2-7; 7 bases line up with TRBD1. CDR1 and CDR2 from the germline V gene are LNHDA and SQIVND (reference sequence). J gave up 1 base and V 9 bases, and 6 bases lay outside the gene matches. The CDR3 covers 13 residues. The CDR3: CASSDRVSYEQYF. The CDR3 region has the DNA TGTGCCAGCTCCGACAGGGTTTCCTACGAGCAGTACTTC.

The CDR3 bases are TGTGCCAGCAGCGTAGCTGGTGTGGGCAACAATGAGCAGTTCTTC. Its translation: CASSVAGVGNNEQFF. The chain uses TRBV9 and TRBJ2-1, with D unclear. The length of the CDR3 is 15 residues. The germline gives CDR1 SGDLS, CDR2 YYNGEE. The germline V and J ends were trimmed by 0 bases and 5 bases, with 12 bases remaining between them.

The V gene is TRBV11-2, the J gene TRBJ2-7; 10 bases are a match to TRBD1. This CDR3 contains 16 residues. V gave up 5 bases and J gave up 6 bases; unmatched junction bases: 13. Germline V CDR1 and CDR2: SGHAT, FQNNGV. DNA of the CDR3: TGTGCCAGCAGCGAGCCGGGACAGGGGATTCCTAGCGAGCAGTACTTC. This translates into CASSEPGQGIPSEQYF.

This clone was seen just once. This rearrangement joins TRBV11-2 to TRBJ2-5, with no clear D. The V end was cut by 2 bases, the J end by 4 bases, with 5 bases between. Germline loops: CDR1 SGHAT, CDR2 FQNNGV. This CDR3 comprises 12 residues. CDR3 sequence reads: CASSLSRETQYF. CDR3 DNA sequence: TGTGCCAGCAGCTTAAGCCGAGAGACCCAGTACTTC.

The rearrangement uses TRBV30 and TRBJ1-1, with 8 bases matching TRBD1. The CDR3 sequence is 13 residues long. The trim removed 5 bases at V and 4 bases at J, leaving 6 bases unmatched. Germline values: CDR1 GTSNPN, CDR2 SVGIG (reference sequence). The CDR3 DNA follows: TGTGCCTGGGGCAGGGGGCTGACCACTGAAGCTTTCTTT. Its protein product is CAWGRGLTTEAFF. Filled out from reference TRBV30 and TRBJ1-1, the complete variable domain reads SQTIHQWPATLVQPVGSPLSLECTVEGTSNPNLYWYRQAAGRGLQLLFYSVGIGQISSEVPQNLSASRPQDRQFILSSKKLLLSDSGFYLCAWGRGLTTEAFFGQGTRLTVV.

The chain is built from TRBV7-9 and TRBJ1-2, with D maybe TRBD1 (6 bases). Germline V gene lookup returns CDR1 SEHNR and CDR2 FQNEAQ (reference sequence). This CDR3 is built from 11 residues. V lost 4 bases to trimming and J lost 6 bases, with 6 bases between them. The CDR3 DNA is TGTGCCAGCAGCTACAGGGATGGCTACACCTTC. This codes for CASSYRDGYTF.

The chain combines TRBV11-3 with TRBJ2-3; perhaps TRBD2 as D (5 bases). The V end lost 5 bases, the J end lost 2 bases, and 11 bases lay between the germline ends. The CDR3 covers 14 residues. Germline CDR1 reads SGHNT; CDR2 reads YENEEA. CDR3 loop: CASSEGWDTDTQYF. As DNA, the CDR3 is TGTGCCAGCAGCGAGGGTTGGGACACAGATACGCAGTATTTT.

This clone was picked up a small number of times. V usage is TRBV18 and J usage is TRBJ2-7; D is undetermined. From germline, CDR1 is KGHSH and CDR2 LQKENI. This CDR3 is 13 amino acids long. V was trimmed by 3 bases and J by 3 bases, leaving 9 bases between them. The CDR3 spells CASSPLIHYEQYF. The CDR3 DNA reads as TGTGCCAGCTCACCCTTGATACACTACGAGCAGTACTTC.

The chain is built from TRBV2 and TRBJ1-5; a possible D gene is TRBD1 (5 bases). V was clipped by 2 bases and J by 2 bases, with 10 bases between them. There are 15 residues in the CDR3. Germline values: CDR1 SNHLY, CDR2 FYNNEI. CDR3 nucleotides: TGTGCCAGCAGTGAATCGCGGGGGGGCAATCAGCCCCAGCATTTT. Translated, it gives CASSESRGGNQPQHF.

On this clone: Germline and junction disagree at one end, which may indicate a read error. The V call is TRBV7-7, the J call TRBJ2-5, with D perhaps matching TRBD1 (6 bases). Germline values: CDR1 SSHAT, CDR2 FNYEAQ (reference sequence). This CDR3 comprises 14 residues. The chain's CDR3 is CASSLAGRGETQYF. DNA for the CDR3: TGTGCTAGCAGCTTAGCAGGCAGGGGTGAGACCCAGTACTTC.

The chain uses TRBV7-2 and TRBJ1-1; a weak D match, TRBD1 (6 bases). V dropped 5 bases and J dropped 4 bases, with 14 bases sitting between them. The CDR3 is 14 residues long. CDR1 and CDR2 (germline): SGHTA, FQGNSA. As DNA, the CDR3 is TGTGCCAGCAGCAAACAGGGATTTCGCACTGAAGCTTTCTTT. Translation gives CASSKQGFRTEAFF.

The rearrangement joins TRBV5-5 to TRBJ2-3; TRBD2 matches at 11 bases. This CDR3 is built from 15 residues. Per germline, CDR1 SGHKS and CDR2 YYEKEE (reference sequence). V was pared by 2 bases and J by 5 bases, with 4 bases of the junction left unmatched. CDR3 region: CASSFYSGGGDTQYF. CDR3 nucleotide sequence: TGTGCCAGCAGCTTTTATAGCGGGGGGGGAGATACGCAGTATTTT.

This rearrangement joins TRBV29-1 to TRBJ1-1; TRBD1 agrees at 7 bases. Germline V gene sequence: CDR1 SQVTM, CDR2 ANQGSEA. The CDR3 has 11 residues. The ends lost 5 bases at V and 6 bases at J; junction bases unmatched: 3. For the CDR3, the DNA is TGCAGCGTTACCGGGACAGCTGAAGCTTTCTTT. It encodes CSVTGTAEAFF.

This rearrangement joins TRBV7-2 to TRBJ2-1; 7 positions agree with TRBD2. V lost 1 base to trimming and J lost 8 bases; unmatched junction nucleotides: 5. CDR1 is SGHTA, CDR2 FQGNSA, per germline. The CDR3 loop spans 14 amino acids. In DNA form, the CDR3 reads TGTGCCAGCAGCTTAGGTTGGCGGGGGTATGAGCAGTTCTTC. The encoded protein is CASSLGWRGYEQFF.

The gene calls are TRBV6-5 and TRBJ2-7; 7 bases are a match to TRBD2. Germline V gene data show CDR1 as MNHEY and CDR2 as SVGAGI. After removal of 7 bases from V and 2 bases from J, the junction contained 11 bases not matched to a gene. CDR3 size: 15 residues. DNA of the CDR3: TGTGCCAGCAAGGGCCTAGCGGTACCCCCCTACGAGCAGTACTTC. Amino acids: CASKGLAVPPYEQYF.